Presented here are 7 T cell receptor beta chains from one specimen sequenced in a study of T-cell memory formation after mild COVID-19. One entry per CDR3 protein results from TCRdb running MiXCR on the 5' RACE reads. The sample lists 350,000 to 550,000 distinct CDR3 sequences; approximately 18% were seen once. Specimen: PBMCs or a T cell subset sorted from them (not recorded which). Source of these receptors: a man between 18 and 29 years old who had mild COVID-19 (a few samples of this study predate the infection). Cell type and time point are not known.

The V and J genes are TRBV2 and TRBJ2-7; D gene unclear. CDR3 length: 14 amino acids. Germline V gene data show CDR1 as SNHLY and CDR2 as FYNNEI. Between the trimmed V and J ends, which lost 10 bases and 1 base, there was a span of 17 bases. The CDR3 region is CANRETRLSYEQYF. The CDR3, as DNA: TGTGCCAACCGTGAGACACGCTTGTCCTACGAGCAGTACTTC.

The genes are TRBV7-9 and TRBJ1-4; 7 nucleotides line up with TRBD1. Looked up from germline, CDR1 is SEHNR and CDR2 is FQNEAQ (reference sequence). Trimming took 7 bases from V and 5 from J; bases not matched to a gene: 4. This CDR3 has 13 residues. This CDR3 reads CASTTTGNEKLFF. The CDR3 bases are TGTGCCAGCACCACGACAGGGAATGAAAAACTGTTTTTT.

The CDR3 reads CSATIESLNQPQHF. The CDR3 region has the DNA TGCAGTGCCACCATAGAGTCGCTCAATCAGCCCCAGCATTTT. The V and J genes are TRBV20-1 and TRBJ1-5; D uncertain. The CDR3 is 14 amino acids. The V and J ends lost 6 bases and 3 bases respectively, with 15 bases between them. Germline V gene sequence: CDR1 DFQATT, CDR2 SNEGSKA (reference sequence).

This clonotype was detected only a few times. The chain employs TRBV7-6 and TRBJ2-5; D gene unclear. CDR3 length equals 13 residues. Deletions cut 1 base from V and 1 base from J, with 4 bases between. The V gene's germline CDR1 is SGHVS and CDR2 FNYEAQ. The CDR3 region has the DNA TGTGCCAGCAGCTTAGATCCCCAAGAGACCCAGTACTTC. Amino acid sequence: CASSLDPQETQYF.

This clonotype was detected a few times. The V call is TRBV7-3, the J call TRBJ1-2; weak D call: TRBD1 (6 bases). The germline V and J ends were trimmed by 2 bases and 8 bases, with 15 bases remaining between them. Germline V CDR1 and CDR2: SGHTA, FQGTGA. CDR3 length: 14 amino acids. CDR3 sequence (DNA): TGTGCCAGCAGCTTAGGGGGGGCTAAAGGCGGCTACACCTTC. Encoded protein: CASSLGGAKGGYTF.

This clonotype was seen a handful of times. The rearrangement uses TRBV12-3 or TRBV12-4 and TRBJ2-2; D remains ambiguous. CDR3 length: 13 residues. V shed 6 bases and J shed 1 base, with 6 bases lying between them. CDR3 DNA sequence: TGTGCCAGCAGCTACGAGAACACCGGGGAGCTGTTTTTT. It codes for CASSYENTGELFF.

The rearrangement uses TRBV27 and TRBJ1-1; no clear D gene. Germline-derived CDR1 and CDR2 are MNHEY and SMNVEV (reference sequence). The V end was cut by 4 bases, the J end by 0 bases, with 12 bases between. CDR3 length: 15 amino acids. CDR3 residues: CASSWSGRMNTEAFF. The DNA for the CDR3 is TGTGCCAGCAGTTGGAGTGGCAGAATGAACACTGAAGCTTTCTTT.